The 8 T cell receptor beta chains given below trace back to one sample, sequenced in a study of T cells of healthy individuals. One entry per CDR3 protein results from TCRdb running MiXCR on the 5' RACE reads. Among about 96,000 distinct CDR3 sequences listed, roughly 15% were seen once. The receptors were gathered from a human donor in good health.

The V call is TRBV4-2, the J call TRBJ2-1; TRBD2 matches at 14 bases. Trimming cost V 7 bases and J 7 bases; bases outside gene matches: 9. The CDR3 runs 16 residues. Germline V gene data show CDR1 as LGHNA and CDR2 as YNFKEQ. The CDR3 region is CASTFSGTSGRNEQFF. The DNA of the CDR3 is TGTGCCAGCACTTTCTCCGGGACTAGCGGGAGAAATGAGCAGTTCTTC.

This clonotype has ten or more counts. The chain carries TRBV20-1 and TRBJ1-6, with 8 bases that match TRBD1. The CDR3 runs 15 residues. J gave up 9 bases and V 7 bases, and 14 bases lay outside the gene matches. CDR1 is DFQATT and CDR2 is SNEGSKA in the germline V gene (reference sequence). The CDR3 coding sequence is TGCAGTGTCTGGGGCAGGGGGCGTGTAAGTTCACCCCTCCACTTT. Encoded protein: CSVWGRGRVSSPLHF.

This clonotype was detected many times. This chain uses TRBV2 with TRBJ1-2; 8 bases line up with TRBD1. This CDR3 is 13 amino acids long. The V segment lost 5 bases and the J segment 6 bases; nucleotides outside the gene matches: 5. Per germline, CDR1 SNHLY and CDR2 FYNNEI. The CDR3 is CASSLDRGNGYTF. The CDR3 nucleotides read TGTGCCAGCAGTTTAGACAGGGGTAATGGCTACACCTTC. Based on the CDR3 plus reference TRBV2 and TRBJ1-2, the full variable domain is EPEVTQTPSHQVTQMGQEVILRCVPISNHLYFYWYRQILGQKVEFLVSFYNNEISEKSEIFDDQFSVERPDGSNFTLKIRSTKLEDSAMYFCASSLDRGNGYTFGSGTRLTVV.

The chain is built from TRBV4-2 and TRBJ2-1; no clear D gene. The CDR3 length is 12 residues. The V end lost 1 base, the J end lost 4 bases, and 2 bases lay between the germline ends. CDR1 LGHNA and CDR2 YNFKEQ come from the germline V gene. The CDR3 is CASSQGYNEQFF. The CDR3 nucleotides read TGTGCCAGCAGCCAAGGGTACAATGAGCAGTTCTTC.

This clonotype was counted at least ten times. CDR3 coding DNA: TGCGCCAGCAGCCAAGGAGGAAGGGAAACTGAAGCTTTCTTT. Protein product: CASSQGGRETEAFF. The rearrangement uses TRBV4-1 and TRBJ1-1; no firm D call. The CDR3 length is 14 residues. V was clipped by 1 base and J by 5 bases, with 11 bases between them. Germline CDR1 reads MGHRA; CDR2 reads YSYEKL.

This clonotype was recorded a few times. CDR3 coding DNA: TGTGCCAGCAGCTACGCTAGCGGGTCCGGGGAGCTGTTTTTT. As protein: CASSYASGSGELFF. The genes are TRBV14 and TRBJ2-2; TRBD2 aligns across 8 bases. Unmatched junction bases numbered 5, after V lost 5 bases and J lost 6 bases. The germline V gene encodes CDR1 SGHDN and CDR2 FVKESK. The CDR3 totals 14 residues.

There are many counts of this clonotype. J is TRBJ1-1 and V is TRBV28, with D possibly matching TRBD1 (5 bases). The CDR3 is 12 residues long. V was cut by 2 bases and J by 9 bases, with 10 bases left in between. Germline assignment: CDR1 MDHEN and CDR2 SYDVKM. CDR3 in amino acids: CASSLGAVKAFF. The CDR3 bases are TGTGCCAGCAGTTTAGGGGCGGTGAAAGCTTTCTTT.

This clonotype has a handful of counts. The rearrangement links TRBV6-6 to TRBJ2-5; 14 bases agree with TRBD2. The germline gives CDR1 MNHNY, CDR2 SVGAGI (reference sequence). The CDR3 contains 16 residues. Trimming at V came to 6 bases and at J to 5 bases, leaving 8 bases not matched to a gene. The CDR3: CASSRGLAGGGETQYF. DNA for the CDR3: TGTGCCAGCAGCCGCGGACTAGCGGGAGGCGGGGAGACCCAGTACTTC.